The present TCR beta chain was sequenced within a study of cytotoxic CD8 clonotypes in ibrutinib-treated CLL. Background on the study: Included were 10 to 12 relapsed/refractory and about 14 treatment-naive patients, of whom roughly 17 were IGHV unmutated.

After removal of 5 bases from V and 1 base from J, the junction contained 10 bases not matched to a gene. This CDR3 spans 16 amino acids. Germline loops: CDR1 SGHVS, CDR2 FQNEAQ. Clones were read by immunoSEQ multiplex PCR, and TCRdb kept only the in-frame ones, dropping some. The sample lists approximately 300,000 clones, around four fifths seen once, with roughly 7% in the top ten. The source was PBMCs, collected before ibrutinib treatment. The rearrangement links TRBV7-8 to TRBJ1-1, with 7 bases lining up with TRBD1. The TCR comes from a human donor with chronic lymphocytic leukemia. CDR3 protein: CASSPFRTGPNTEAFF. In DNA, the CDR3 is TGTGCCAGCAGCCCCTTCCGGACAGGACCGAACACTGAAGCTTTCTTT. Full variable domain (rest looked up from reference TRBV7-8 and TRBJ1-1): GAGVSQSPRYKVAKRGQDVALRCDPISGHVSLFWYQQALGQGPEFLTYFQNEAQLDKSGLPSDRFFAERPEGSVSTLKIQRTQQEDSAVYLCASSPFRTGPNTEAFFGQGTRLTVV.